A selection of T cell receptor beta chains follows, all from one sample in a study of blood T cell repertoires in COVID-19. The method was immunoSEQ multiplex PCR; TCRdb's version includes in-frame clones alone and lacks a portion of them. Here the sample spans 200,000 to 250,000 clones, almost 90% being singletons. Material: PBMCs or T cells enriched from blood (not recorded which). The source is a man aged 25-45 years who had been exposed to COVID-19. Both conserved end residues are part of each CDR3. A D gene is named only where the DNA matches it firmly. Size values are once, few and many counts, or a class for expanded clones, and some rows have none.

J gene | CDR3 length | V gene | D gene | clone size | CDR3 DNA | CDR3 protein
TRBJ2-3 | 15 | TRBV15 | - | - | TGTGCCACCAGCAGAGACAGGGATTACACAGATACGCAGTATTTT | CATSRDRDYTDTQYF
TRBJ1-3 | 17 | TRBV21-1 | - | - | TGTGCCAGCAGCAAAGAGGAGGAGGAAAGCTCGGTGAACACCATATATTTT | CASSKEEEESSVNTIYF
TRBJ1-2 | 12 | TRBV5-1 | - | once | TGCGCCAGCAGCTTAGGAGGTAATGGCTACACCTTC | CASSLGGNGYTF
TRBJ1-4 | 16 | TRBV10-2 | - | - | TGCGCCAGCAGGGAGGACATACCCTCAACTAATGAAAAACTGTTTTTT | CASREDIPSTNEKLFF
TRBJ2-2 | 14 | TRBV11-1 | TRBD1 | few | TGTGCCAGCAGCCCAGGGGGCAACACCGGGGAGCTGTTTTTT | CASSPGGNTGELFF
TRBJ2-3 | 14 | TRBV6-5 | TRBD1 | - | TGTGCCAGCCTTGAACAGGGGGCGGAAGATACGCAGTATTTT | CASLEQGAEDTQYF
TRBJ2-3 | 17 | TRBV13 | TRBD2 | - | TGTGCCAGCAGCTTAAAGCGGGGGGGGACTAGCACAGATACGCAGTATTTT | CASSLKRGGTSTDTQYF
TRBJ2-2 | 14 | TRBV25-1 | TRBD1 | - | TGTGCCAGCAGTCGACAGGGAAACACCGGGGAGCTGTTTTTT | CASSRQGNTGELFF
TRBJ1-3 | 16 | TRBV2 | - | - | TGTGCCAGCAGTGCGCAGGGAACAGGGTCTGGAAACACCATATATTTT | CASSAQGTGSGNTIYF
TRBJ2-1 | 14 | TRBV7-2 | TRBD2 | - | TGTGCCAGCAGCTTAGGAGGGACTAGGGGTCCCCAGTTCTTC | CASSLGGTRGPQFF
TRBJ1-1 | 15 | TRBV3-1/TRBV3-2 | - | - | TGTGCCAGCAGCCCTCCGAGCTCCCCGGGCACTGAAGCTTTCTTT | CASSPPSSPGTEAFF
TRBJ2-2 | 14 | TRBV5-4 | TRBD1 | - | TGTGCCAGCAGCTTCCGGGACAGGGACGGGGAGCTGTTTTTT | CASSFRDRDGELFF
TRBJ1-6 | 17 | TRBV5-6 | - | - | TGTGCCAGCAGCTTGGAGTCCCGAGCGAAGGGGAATTCACCCCTCCACTTT | CASSLESRAKGNSPLHF
TRBJ1-5 | 13 | TRBV19 | - | - | TGTGCCAGTAGTATAAGGCAGGGAGGGCCCCAGCATTTT | CASSIRQGGPQHF
TRBJ1-6 | 12 | TRBV9 | - | - | TGTGCCAGCAGCACAAATGATTCACCCCTCCACTTT | CASSTNDSPLHF
TRBJ1-4 | 15 | TRBV5-6 | TRBD1 | - | TGTGCCAGCAGCCCAGGGGGACCTTCTAATGAAAAACTGTTTTTT | CASSPGGPSNEKLFF
TRBJ1-2 | 13 | TRBV7-2 | - | - | TGTGCCAGCAGCTTACAGCGTAACTATGGCTACACCTTC | CASSLQRNYGYTF
TRBJ2-3 | 14 | TRBV10-3 | - | - | TGTGCCATCAGTGATGGGTCCGGGACAGATACGCAGTATTTT | CAISDGSGTDTQYF
TRBJ1-5 | 12 | TRBV3-1/TRBV3-2 | - | - | TGTGCCAGCAGCCAAGGGGGCCAGCCCCAGCATTTT | CASSQGGQPQHF
TRBJ2-2 | 18 | TRBV7-2 | TRBD1 | - | TGTGCCAGCAGCTGGGGGGACAGGGGGCGGGAGGACACCGGGGAGCTGTTTTTT | CASSWGDRGREDTGELFF
TRBJ2-1 | 18 | TRBV6-6 | TRBD2 | few | TGTGCCAACAATCGTGGGCCAGCGCTAGCGGGGACTTACAATGAGCAGTTCTTC | CANNRGPALAGTYNEQFF
TRBJ2-7 | 14 | TRBV5-1 | TRBD1 | - | TGCGCCAGCAGCTTGGATGGACAGGGTGCCGAGCAGTACTTC | CASSLDGQGAEQYF
TRBJ2-5 | 12 | TRBV27 | - | - | TGTGCCAGCAACGGGGGATCAGGGACCCAGTACTTC | CASNGGSGTQYF
TRBJ1-5 | 13 | TRBV30 | - | - | TGTGCCTGGAGTGTATCGGAGCTGACTGCCCAGCATTTT | CAWSVSELTAQHF
TRBJ2-7 | 17 | TRBV24-1 | - | few | TGTGCCACCAGTGATTTGTTTGGGGACAACGACTCCTACGAGCAGTACTTC | CATSDLFGDNDSYEQYF
TRBJ2-7 | 15 | TRBV5-1 | TRBD2 | few | TGCGCCAGCAGCCCGCGGTGGGGGGGTTTCTACGAGCAGTACTTC | CASSPRWGGFYEQYF
TRBJ2-1 | 16 | TRBV3-1/TRBV3-2 | - | - | TGTGCCAGCAGCCCCCACCCTAGAACCTCCTACAATGAGCAGTTCTTC | CASSPHPRTSYNEQFF
TRBJ1-2 | 13 | TRBV6-2/TRBV6-3 | - | - | TGTGCCAGCAGTTACTCAACGGGGTTTGGCTACACCTTC | CASSYSTGFGYTF